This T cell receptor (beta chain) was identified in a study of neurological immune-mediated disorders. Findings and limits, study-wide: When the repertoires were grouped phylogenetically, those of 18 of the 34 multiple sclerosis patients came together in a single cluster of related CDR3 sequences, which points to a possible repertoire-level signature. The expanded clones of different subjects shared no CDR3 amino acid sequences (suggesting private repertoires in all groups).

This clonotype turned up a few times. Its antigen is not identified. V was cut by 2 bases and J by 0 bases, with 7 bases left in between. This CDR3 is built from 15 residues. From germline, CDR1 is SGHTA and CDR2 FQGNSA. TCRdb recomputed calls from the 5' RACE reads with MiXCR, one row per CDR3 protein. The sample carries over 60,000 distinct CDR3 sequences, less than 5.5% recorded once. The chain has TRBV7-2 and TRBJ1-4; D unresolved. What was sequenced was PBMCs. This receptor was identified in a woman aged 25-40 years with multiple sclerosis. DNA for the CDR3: TGTGCCAGCAGCTTAATGGGGTCAACTAATGAAAAACTGTTTTTT. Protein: CASSLMGSTNEKLFF.